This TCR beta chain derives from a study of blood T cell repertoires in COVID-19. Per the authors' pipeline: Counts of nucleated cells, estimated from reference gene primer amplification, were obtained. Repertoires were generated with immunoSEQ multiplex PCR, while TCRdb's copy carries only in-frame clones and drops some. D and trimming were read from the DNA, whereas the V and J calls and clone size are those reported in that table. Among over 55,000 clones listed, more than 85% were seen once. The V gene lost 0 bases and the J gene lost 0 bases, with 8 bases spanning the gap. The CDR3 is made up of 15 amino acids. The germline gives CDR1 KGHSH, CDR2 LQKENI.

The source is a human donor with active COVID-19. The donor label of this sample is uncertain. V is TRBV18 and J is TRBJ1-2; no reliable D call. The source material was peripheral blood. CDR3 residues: CASSPPTEANYGYTF. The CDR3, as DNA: TGTGCCAGCTCACCACCGACGGAGGCTAACTATGGCTACACCTTC.